The 4 T cell receptor beta chains reported below all come from one sample, sequenced in a study of control samples from healthy donors and cancer patients. The protocol was immunoSEQ multiplex PCR, while the TCRdb copy is restricted to in-frame clones and leaves out a portion. The table shows 150,000 or so clones, with just over 85% occurring only once. Sequencing was performed on blood. These receptors originate from a woman younger than 45 in good health.

The rearrangement links TRBV28 to TRBJ1-6, with 7 nucleotides matching TRBD1. CDR3 length: 15 amino acids. The J segment lost 9 bases and the V segment lost 2 bases, leaving 7 bases of the junction unmatched. Germline CDR1 and CDR2: MDHEN and SYDVKM. The CDR3 DNA reads TGTGCCAGCAGTTTACGACAGGGTTTAAGTTCACCCCTCCACTTT. Amino acid sequence: CASSLRQGLSSPLHF.

This clone was detected only a few times. The chain employs TRBV7-8 and TRBJ2-7; no reliable D call. This CDR3 region has 14 residues. Trimming removed 2 bases from V and 6 bases from J, with 14 bases in between. Looked up from germline, CDR1 is SGHVS and CDR2 is FQNEAQ. The CDR3 bases are TGTGCCAGCAGCTTAACCCGCACGTCTGGCGAGCAGTACTTC. Protein: CASSLTRTSGEQYF. The full variable domain, completed using reference TRBV7-8 and TRBJ2-7, is GAGVSQSPRYKVAKRGQDVALRCDPISGHVSLFWYQQALGQGPEFLTYFQNEAQLDKSGLPSDRFFAERPEGSVSTLKIQRTQQEDSAVYLCASSLTRTSGEQYFGPGTRLTVT.

The V and J genes are TRBV11-2 and TRBJ1-2, with 8 nucleotides matching TRBD1. This CDR3 has 15 amino acids. With 5 bases clipped from V and 8 bases from J, the junction kept 13 bases outside the gene matches. Germline V gene data show CDR1 as SGHAT and CDR2 as FQNNGV. CDR3 in amino acids: CASSPRPRGRLGYTF. In DNA, the CDR3 is TGTGCCAGCAGCCCCCGCCCCAGGGGGCGCTTGGGCTACACCTTC. Filled out from reference TRBV11-2 and TRBJ1-2, the complete variable domain reads EAGVAQSPRYKIIEKRQSVAFWCNPISGHATLYWYQQILGQGPKLLIQFQNNGVVDDSQLPKDRFSAERLKGVDSTLKIQPAKLEDSAVYLCASSPRPRGRLGYTFGSGTRLTVV.

The chain recombines TRBV30 with TRBJ2-3; D is undetermined. V was trimmed by 7 bases and J by 0 bases, leaving 8 bases between them. Germline assignment: CDR1 GTSNPN and CDR2 SVGIG (reference sequence). This CDR3 comprises 12 residues. CDR3 in DNA: TGTGCCTCCCGAATTAGCACAGATACGCAGTATTTT. Residues: CASRISTDTQYF.